This TCR beta chain stems from a study of cytomegalovirus exposure and HLA in healthy donors. Study-wide findings and caveats: Solely CMV serostatus was available to characterize immune exposure.

As concerns this clone: Its target is not known.

The study ran its PCR with 60 Vbeta and 13 Jbeta primers. Original methodology: Later work found 80 million or so unique TCR beta chains, with 9 million to 13 million shared. Using immunoSEQ multiplex PCR, the repertoire was profiled, and TCRdb retains in-frame clones only, with some absent. From that table come the V and J calls and clone size; the DNA was used to work out D and trimming. This sample has about 94,000 clones, with over 60% found just once. CDR1 and CDR2 from the germline V gene are MNHEY and SVGAGI. V lost 8 bases and J 5 bases, leaving 12 bases between the germline ends. The CDR3 runs 12 residues.

V gene TRBV6-5 combines with J gene TRBJ2-5; D gene unclear. The sequence was obtained from a man younger than 40 in good health and CMV-seronegative. Material: PBMCs. As DNA, the CDR3 is TGTGCCAGCTCCTACTCGGGTGAGACCCAGTACTTC. Its protein product is CASSYSGETQYF.